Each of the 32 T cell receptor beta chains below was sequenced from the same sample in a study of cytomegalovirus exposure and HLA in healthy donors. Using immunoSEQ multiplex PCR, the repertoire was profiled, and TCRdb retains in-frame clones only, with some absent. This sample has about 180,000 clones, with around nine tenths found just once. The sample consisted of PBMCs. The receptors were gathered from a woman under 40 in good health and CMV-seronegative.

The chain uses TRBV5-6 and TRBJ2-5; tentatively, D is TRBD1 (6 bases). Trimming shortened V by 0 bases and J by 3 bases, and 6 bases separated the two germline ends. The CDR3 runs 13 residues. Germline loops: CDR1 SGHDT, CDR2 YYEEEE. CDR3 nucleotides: TGTGCCAGCAGCTTGGGGACAGAAGAGACCCAGTACTTC. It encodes CASSLGTEETQYF.

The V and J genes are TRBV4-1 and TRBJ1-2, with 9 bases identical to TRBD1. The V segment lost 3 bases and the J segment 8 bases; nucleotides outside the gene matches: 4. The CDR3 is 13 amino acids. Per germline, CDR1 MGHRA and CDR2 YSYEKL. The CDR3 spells CASSHPTGGGYTF. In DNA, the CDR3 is TGCGCCAGCAGCCATCCGACAGGGGGGGGCTACACCTTC.

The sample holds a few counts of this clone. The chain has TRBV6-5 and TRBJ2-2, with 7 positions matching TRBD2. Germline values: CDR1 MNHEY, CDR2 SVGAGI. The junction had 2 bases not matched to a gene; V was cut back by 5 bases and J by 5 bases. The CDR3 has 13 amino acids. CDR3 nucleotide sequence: TGTGCCAGCAGTCGGACTAGGACCGGGGAGCTGTTTTTT. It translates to CASSRTRTGELFF.

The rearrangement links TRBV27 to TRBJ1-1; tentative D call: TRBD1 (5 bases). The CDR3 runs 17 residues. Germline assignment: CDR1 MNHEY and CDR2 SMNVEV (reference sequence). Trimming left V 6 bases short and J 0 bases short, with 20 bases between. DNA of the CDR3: TGTGCCAGCAGCGCAGGGACGGGGGTAGGGGTGAACACTGAAGCTTTCTTT. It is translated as CASSAGTGVGVNTEAFF.

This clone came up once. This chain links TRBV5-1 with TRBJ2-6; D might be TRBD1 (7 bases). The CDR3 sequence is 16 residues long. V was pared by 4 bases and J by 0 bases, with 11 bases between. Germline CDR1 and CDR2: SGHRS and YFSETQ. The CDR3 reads CASSPGDSSGANVLTF. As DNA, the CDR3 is TGCGCCAGCAGCCCGGGGGACAGCTCTGGGGCCAACGTCCTGACTTTC.

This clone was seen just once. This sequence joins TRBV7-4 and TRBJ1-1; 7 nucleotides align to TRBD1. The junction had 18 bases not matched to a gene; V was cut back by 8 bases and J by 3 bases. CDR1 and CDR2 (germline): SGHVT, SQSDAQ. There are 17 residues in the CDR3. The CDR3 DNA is TGTGCCAGCCACACTAGGGGGTCCGGACAGGTGGACACTGAAGCTTTCTTT. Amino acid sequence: CASHTRGSGQVDTEAFF.

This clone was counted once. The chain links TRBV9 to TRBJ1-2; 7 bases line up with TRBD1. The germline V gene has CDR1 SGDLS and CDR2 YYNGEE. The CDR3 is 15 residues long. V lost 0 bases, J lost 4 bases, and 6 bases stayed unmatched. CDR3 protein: CASSVGTGVGYGYTF. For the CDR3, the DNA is TGTGCCAGCAGCGTAGGTACAGGGGTCGGCTATGGCTACACCTTC.

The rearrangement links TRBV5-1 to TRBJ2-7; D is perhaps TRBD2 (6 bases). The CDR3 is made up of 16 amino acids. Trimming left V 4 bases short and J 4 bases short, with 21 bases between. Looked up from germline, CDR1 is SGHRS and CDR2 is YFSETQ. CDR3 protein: CASSTGWRGGLYEQYF. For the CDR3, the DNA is TGCGCCAGCAGCACTGGGTGGAGGGGAGGCCTTTACGAGCAGTACTTC.

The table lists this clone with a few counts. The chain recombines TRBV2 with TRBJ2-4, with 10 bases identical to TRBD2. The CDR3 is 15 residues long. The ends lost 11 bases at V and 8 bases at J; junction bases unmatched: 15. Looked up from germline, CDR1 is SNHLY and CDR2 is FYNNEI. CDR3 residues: CAGSQAGGLGDIQYF. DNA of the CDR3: TGTGCCGGATCCCAAGCGGGGGGGCTCGGAGACATTCAGTACTTC.

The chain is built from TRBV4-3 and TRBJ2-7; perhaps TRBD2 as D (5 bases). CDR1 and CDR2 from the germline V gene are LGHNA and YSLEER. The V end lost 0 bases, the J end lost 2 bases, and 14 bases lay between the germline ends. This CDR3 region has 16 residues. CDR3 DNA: TGCGCCAGCAGCCAAGACCCGACGGACTCAACCTACGAGCAGTACTTC. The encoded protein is CASSQDPTDSTYEQYF.

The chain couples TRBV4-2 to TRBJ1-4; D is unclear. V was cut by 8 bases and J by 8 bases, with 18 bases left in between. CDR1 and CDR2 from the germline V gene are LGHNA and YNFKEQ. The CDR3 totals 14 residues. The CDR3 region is CASFAGIHGEKLFF. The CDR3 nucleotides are TGTGCCAGCTTTGCGGGCATTCACGGCGAAAAACTGTTTTTT.

In DNA, the CDR3 is TGTGCCTGGGACAAGACAGTGTACAATGAGCAGTTCTTC. Amino acids: CAWDKTVYNEQFF. The gene calls are TRBV30 and TRBJ2-1; D might be TRBD1 (5 bases). V shed 5 bases and J shed 4 bases, with 12 bases lying between them. The CDR3 extends over 13 amino acids. Germline assignment: CDR1 GTSNPN and CDR2 SVGIG (reference sequence).

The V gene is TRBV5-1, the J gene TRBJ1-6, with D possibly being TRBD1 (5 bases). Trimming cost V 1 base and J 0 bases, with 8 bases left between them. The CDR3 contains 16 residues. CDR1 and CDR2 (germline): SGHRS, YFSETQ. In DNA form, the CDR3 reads TGCGCCAGCAGCTTGACAGGAGCCTCCTATAATTCACCCCTCCACTTT. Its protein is CASSLTGASYNSPLHF.

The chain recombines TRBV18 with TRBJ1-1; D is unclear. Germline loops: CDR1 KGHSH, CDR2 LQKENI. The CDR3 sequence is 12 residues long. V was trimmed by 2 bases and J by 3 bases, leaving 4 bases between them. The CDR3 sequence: CASSPVYTEAFF. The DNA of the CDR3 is TGTGCCAGCTCACCAGTCTACACTGAAGCTTTCTTT.

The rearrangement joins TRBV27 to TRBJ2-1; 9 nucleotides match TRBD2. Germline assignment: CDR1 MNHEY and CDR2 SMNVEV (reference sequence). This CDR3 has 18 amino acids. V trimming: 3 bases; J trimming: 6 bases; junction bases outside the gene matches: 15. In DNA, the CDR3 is TGTGCCAGCAGTTTGGGTGTCGTGGCGGGGGGGAAGATCAATGAGCAGTTCTTC. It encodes CASSLGVVAGGKINEQFF.

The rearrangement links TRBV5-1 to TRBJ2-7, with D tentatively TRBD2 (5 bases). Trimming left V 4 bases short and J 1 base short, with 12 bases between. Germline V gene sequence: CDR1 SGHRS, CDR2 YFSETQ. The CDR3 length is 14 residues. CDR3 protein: CASSPEDASYEQYF. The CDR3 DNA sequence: TGCGCCAGCAGCCCGGAGGACGCTTCCTACGAGCAGTACTTC.

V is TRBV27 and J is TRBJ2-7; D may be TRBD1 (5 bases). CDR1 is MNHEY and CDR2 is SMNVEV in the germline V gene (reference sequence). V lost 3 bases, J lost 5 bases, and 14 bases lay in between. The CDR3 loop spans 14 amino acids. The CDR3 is CASSFTQGRHEQYF. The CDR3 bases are TGTGCCAGCAGTTTCACCCAGGGAAGGCACGAGCAGTACTTC.

CDR3 sequence reads: CAWGQDNTEAFF. The CDR3 bases are TGTGCCTGGGGACAGGACAACACTGAAGCTTTCTTT. This chain connects TRBV30 to TRBJ1-1, with 7 bases matching TRBD1. V gave up 5 bases and J gave up 2 bases; unmatched junction bases: 2. The CDR3 covers 12 residues. Germline V gene sequence: CDR1 GTSNPN, CDR2 SVGIG (reference sequence).

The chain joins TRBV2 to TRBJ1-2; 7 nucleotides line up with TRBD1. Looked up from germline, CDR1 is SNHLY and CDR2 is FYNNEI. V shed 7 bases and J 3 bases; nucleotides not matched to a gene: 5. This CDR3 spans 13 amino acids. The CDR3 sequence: CASKYTGDYGYTF. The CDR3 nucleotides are TGTGCCAGCAAGTACACAGGGGACTATGGCTACACCTTC.

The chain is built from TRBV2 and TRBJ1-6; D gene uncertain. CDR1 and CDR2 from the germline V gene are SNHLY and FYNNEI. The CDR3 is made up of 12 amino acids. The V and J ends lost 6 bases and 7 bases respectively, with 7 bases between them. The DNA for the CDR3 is TGTGCCAGCAGGCGGGCAAATTCACCCCTCCACTTT. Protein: CASRRANSPLHF.

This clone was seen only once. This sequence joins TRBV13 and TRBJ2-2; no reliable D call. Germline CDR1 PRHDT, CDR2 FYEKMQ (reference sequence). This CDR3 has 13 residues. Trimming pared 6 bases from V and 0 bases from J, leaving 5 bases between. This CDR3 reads CASSQTNTGELFF. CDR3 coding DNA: TGTGCCAGCAGTCAAACGAACACCGGGGAGCTGTTTTTT.

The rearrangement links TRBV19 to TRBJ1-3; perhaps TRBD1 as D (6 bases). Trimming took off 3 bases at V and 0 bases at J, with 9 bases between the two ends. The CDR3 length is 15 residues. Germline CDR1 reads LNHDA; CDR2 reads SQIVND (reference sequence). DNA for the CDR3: TGTGCCAGTAGTATGGGACAAAACTCTGGAAACACCATATATTTT. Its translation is CASSMGQNSGNTIYF. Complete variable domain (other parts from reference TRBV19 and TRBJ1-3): DGGITQSPKYLFRKEGQNVTLSCEQNLNHDAMYWYRQDPGQGLRLIYYSQIVNDFQKGDIAEGYSVSREKKESFPLTVTSAQKNPTAFYLCASSMGQNSGNTIYFGEGSWLTVV.

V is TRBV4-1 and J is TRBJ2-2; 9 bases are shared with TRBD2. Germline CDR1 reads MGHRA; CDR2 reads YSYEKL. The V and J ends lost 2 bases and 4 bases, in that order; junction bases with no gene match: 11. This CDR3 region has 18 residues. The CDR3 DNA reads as TGCGCCAGCAGCCAACTATTTAGCGGGGGTGAGGTCACCGGGGAGCTGTTTTTT. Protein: CASSQLFSGGEVTGELFF.

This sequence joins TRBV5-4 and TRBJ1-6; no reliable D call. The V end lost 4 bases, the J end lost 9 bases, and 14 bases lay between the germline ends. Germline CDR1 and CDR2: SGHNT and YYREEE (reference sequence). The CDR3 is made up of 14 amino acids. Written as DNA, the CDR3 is TGTGCCAGCAGCCTGCGGTCCGCGGGTTCACCCCTCCACTTT. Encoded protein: CASSLRSAGSPLHF.

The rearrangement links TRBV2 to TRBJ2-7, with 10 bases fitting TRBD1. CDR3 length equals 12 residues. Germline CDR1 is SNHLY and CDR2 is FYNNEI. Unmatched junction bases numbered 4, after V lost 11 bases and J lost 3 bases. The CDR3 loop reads CAGGDRGYEQYF. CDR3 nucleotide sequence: TGTGCCGGGGGGGACAGGGGCTACGAGCAGTACTTC.

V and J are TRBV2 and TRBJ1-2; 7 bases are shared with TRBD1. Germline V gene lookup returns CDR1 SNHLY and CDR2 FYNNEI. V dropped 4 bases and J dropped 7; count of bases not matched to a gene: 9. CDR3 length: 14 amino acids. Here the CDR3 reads CASSGIRQGSGYTF. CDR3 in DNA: TGTGCCAGCAGTGGGATCAGACAGGGATCTGGCTACACCTTC.

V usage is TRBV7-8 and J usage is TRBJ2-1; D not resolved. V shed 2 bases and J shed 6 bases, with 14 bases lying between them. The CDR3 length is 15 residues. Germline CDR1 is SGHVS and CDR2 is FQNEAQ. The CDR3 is CASSLPPSTGNEQFF. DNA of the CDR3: TGTGCCAGCAGCTTACCCCCCTCCACCGGCAATGAGCAGTTCTTC.

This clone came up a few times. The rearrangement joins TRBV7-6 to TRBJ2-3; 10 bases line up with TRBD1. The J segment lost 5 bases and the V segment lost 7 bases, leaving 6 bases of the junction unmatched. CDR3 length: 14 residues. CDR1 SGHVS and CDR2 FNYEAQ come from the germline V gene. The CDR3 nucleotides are TGTGCCAGCACCATGACAGGGGGCGTAGATACGCAGTATTTT. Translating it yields CASTMTGGVDTQYF.

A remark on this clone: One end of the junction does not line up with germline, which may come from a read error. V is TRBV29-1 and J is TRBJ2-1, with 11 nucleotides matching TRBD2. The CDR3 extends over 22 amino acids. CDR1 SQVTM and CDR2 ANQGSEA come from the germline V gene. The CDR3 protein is CSVEGLRSGASGGPVDYNEQFF. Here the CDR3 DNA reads TGCAGCGTGGAAGGTCTGAGAAGTGGAGCTAGCGGGGGGCCCGTCGACTACAATGAGCAGTTCTTC.

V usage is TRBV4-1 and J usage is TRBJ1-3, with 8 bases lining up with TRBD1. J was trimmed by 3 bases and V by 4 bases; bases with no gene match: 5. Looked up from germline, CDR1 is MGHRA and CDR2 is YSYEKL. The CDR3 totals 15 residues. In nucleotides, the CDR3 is TGCGCCAGCAGCCGCGACAGGGGAGGTGGAAACACCATATATTTT. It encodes CASSRDRGGGNTIYF.

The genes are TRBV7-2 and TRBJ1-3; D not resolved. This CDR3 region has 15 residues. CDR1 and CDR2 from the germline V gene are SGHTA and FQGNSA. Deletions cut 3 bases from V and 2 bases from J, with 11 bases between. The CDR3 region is CASSFSGPPGNTIYF. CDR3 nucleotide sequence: TGTGCCAGCAGCTTTTCGGGTCCCCCTGGAAACACCATATATTTT.

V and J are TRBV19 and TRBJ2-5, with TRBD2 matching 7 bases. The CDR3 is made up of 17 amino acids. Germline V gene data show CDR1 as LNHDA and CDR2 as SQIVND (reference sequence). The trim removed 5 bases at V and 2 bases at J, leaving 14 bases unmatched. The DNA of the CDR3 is TGTGCCAGTAGTGTTCGTACTCCGGGACTAAAACAAGAGACCCAGTACTTC. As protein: CASSVRTPGLKQETQYF.